These 32 T cell receptor beta chains were all obtained from the same sample, sequenced in a study of control samples from healthy donors and cancer patients. Sequencing used immunoSEQ multiplex PCR; TCRdb keeps in-frame clones, though not all of them. The top ten clones hold over 13% of a sample with 90,000 or so clones, roughly 90% of them seen once. Sequenced input: blood. Source of these receptors: a woman in her 70s in good health.

V is TRBV7-9 and J is TRBJ1-6; 7 nucleotides align to TRBD1. The germline CDR1 and CDR2 sequences are SEHNR and FQNEAQ (reference sequence). V lost 4 bases and J lost 9; bases outside the gene matches: 12. The length of the CDR3 is 16 residues. The CDR3 is CASSSAGTAASSPLHF. CDR3 bases: TGTGCCAGCAGCTCTGCCGGGACAGCCGCCTCTTCACCCCTCCACTTT.

This sequence joins TRBV5-8 and TRBJ2-7, with TRBD1 matching 9 bases. Germline lookup yields CDR1 SGHTS and CDR2 YDEGEE. With 4 bases clipped from V and 2 bases from J, the junction kept 4 bases outside the gene matches. This CDR3 region has 14 residues. The CDR3 nucleotides read TGTGCCAGCAGCCCCCGGGACAGGGCCTACGAGCAGTACTTC. Encoded protein: CASSPRDRAYEQYF.

A note on this clone: At one of its ends the junction is not consistent with the germline gene, which may arise from a read error. The CDR3 loop is CAWSVLGTGKTCF. The CDR3 nucleotides read TGTGCCTGGAGTGTACTTGGGACAGGGAAAACTTGCTTC. This rearrangement joins TRBV30 to TRBJ1-2; 9 nucleotides match TRBD1. CDR1 and CDR2 (germline): GTSNPN, SVGIG (reference sequence). This CDR3 has 13 amino acids.

The chain links TRBV10-1 to TRBJ1-5, with 7 nucleotides matching TRBD1. Germline CDR1 is WNHNN and CDR2 is SYGVQD (reference sequence). Germline trimming cut 0 bases from V and 7 bases from J; bases unmatched to any gene: 9. CDR3 length: 16 residues. CDR3 amino acids: CASSESRPRGSQPQHF. DNA for the CDR3: TGCGCCAGCAGTGAGTCTAGGCCCAGGGGGTCCCAGCCCCAGCATTTT.

The V and J genes are TRBV5-1 and TRBJ2-3; possibly TRBD2 for D (5 bases). Between the trimmed V and J ends, which lost 5 bases and 2 bases, there was a span of 9 bases. Germline V lookup: CDR1 SGHRS, CDR2 YFSETQ. CDR3 length: 13 residues. The CDR3 nucleotides are TGCGCCAGCAGGTCGGACTCCACAGATACGCAGTATTTT. Translation: CASRSDSTDTQYF.

This chain joins TRBV6-5 and TRBJ2-1; D tentatively reads TRBD1 or TRBD2 (5 bases each). V dropped 6 bases and J dropped 8 bases, with 14 bases sitting between them. The CDR3 totals 13 residues. The germline V gene has CDR1 MNHEY and CDR2 SVGAGI. CDR3 sequence reads: CASRGAGLDEQFF. Written as DNA, the CDR3 is TGTGCCAGCAGGGGAGCAGGGTTGGATGAGCAGTTCTTC.

The gene calls are TRBV14 and TRBJ2-1; TRBD2 matches at 11 bases. This CDR3 contains 20 residues. Trimming cost V 0 bases and J 1 base; bases outside gene matches: 11. Germline CDR1 is SGHDN and CDR2 is FVKESK. CDR3: CASSQDFVTTSGGSYNEQFF. CDR3 nucleotides: TGTGCCAGCAGCCAAGATTTCGTGACAACTAGCGGGGGATCCTACAATGAGCAGTTCTTC.

The V call is TRBV3-1 (or the pseudogene TRBV3-2), the J call TRBJ1-1; D remains ambiguous. The CDR3 loop spans 14 amino acids. V gave up 0 bases and J gave up 1 base, with 6 bases separating them. CDR1 and CDR2 from the germline V gene are LGHDT and YNNKEL (reference sequence). The CDR3 nucleotides are TGTGCCAGCAGCCAAGATCTGCCGAACACTGAAGCTTTCTTT. Amino acids: CASSQDLPNTEAFF.

The chain combines TRBV3-1 (or the pseudogene TRBV3-2) with TRBJ2-1; possibly TRBD2 for D (6 bases). The V gene lost 1 base and the J gene lost 7 bases, with 14 bases spanning the gap. The CDR3 runs 15 residues. Per the germline V gene, CDR1 is LGHDT and CDR2 is YNNKEL (reference sequence). CDR3 bases: TGTGCCAGCAGCCAAGGTAGCGGCCCTCGGAATGAGCAGTTCTTC. Translation: CASSQGSGPRNEQFF.

The V and J genes are TRBV6-6 and TRBJ2-1; either TRBD1 or TRBD2 may fit D (5 bases each). The V gene lost 5 bases and the J gene lost 3 bases, with 8 bases spanning the gap. The V gene's germline CDR1 is MNHNY and CDR2 SVGAGI (reference sequence). The CDR3 extends over 13 amino acids. CDR3 bases: TGTGCCAGCAGTCCGGGACGCTACAATGAGCAGTTCTTC. This encodes CASSPGRYNEQFF.

The J gene is TRBJ1-6, the V gene TRBV5-6; TRBD1 aligns across 8 bases. This CDR3 has 14 residues. V lost 4 bases to trimming and J lost 9 bases; unmatched junction nucleotides: 6. Germline CDR1 reads SGHDT; CDR2 reads YYEEEE. The CDR3 loop is CASSRRTGSSPLHF. In DNA, the CDR3 is TGTGCCAGCAGCCGGAGGACAGGGAGTTCACCCCTCCACTTT. The complete variable domain, with remaining parts taken from reference TRBV5-6 and TRBJ1-6, reads DAGVTQSPTHLIKTRGQQVTLRCSPKSGHDTVSWYQQALGQGPQFIFQYYEEEERQRGNFPDRFSGHQFPNYSSELNVNALLLGDSALYLCASSRRTGSSPLHFGNGTRLTVT.

The rearrangement uses TRBV7-3 and TRBJ2-1, with TRBD1 matching 7 bases. The germline V gene encodes CDR1 SGHTA and CDR2 FQGTGA. Losses at the gene ends were 9 bases for V and 5 bases for J; bases not matched to a gene: 7. The CDR3 has 13 amino acids. CDR3 sequence: CASRDSAHNEQFF. In DNA, the CDR3 is TGTGCCAGTCGGGACAGTGCCCACAATGAGCAGTTCTTC.

The sample holds a few counts of this clone. The V gene is TRBV29-1, the J gene TRBJ2-3; 10 bases map to TRBD2. V lost 6 bases to trimming and J lost 6 bases; unmatched junction nucleotides: 9. Germline CDR1 and CDR2: SQVTM and ANQGSEA. This CDR3 spans 14 amino acids. The DNA of the CDR3 is TGCAGCGTCTCTACTAGCGGGAAGGGTGATACGCAGTATTTT. This encodes CSVSTSGKGDTQYF.

This sequence joins TRBV5-4 and TRBJ2-3, with 9 bases lining up with TRBD2. The germline gives CDR1 SGHNT, CDR2 YYREEE (reference sequence). Trimming at V came to 2 bases and at J to 2 bases, leaving 6 bases not matched to a gene. The CDR3 spans 16 residues. CDR3 sequence reads: CASSFWRGGNTDTQYF. The DNA for the CDR3 is TGTGCCAGCAGCTTTTGGCGGGGGGGAAACACAGATACGCAGTATTTT.

The rearrangement uses TRBV19 and TRBJ1-2; 7 nucleotides agree with TRBD1. The CDR3 covers 15 residues. V lost 3 bases, J lost 2 bases, and 6 bases stayed unmatched. Germline V gene lookup returns CDR1 LNHDA and CDR2 SQIVND (reference sequence). The CDR3 DNA reads TGTGCCAGTAGTATCCGGCAGGGGGAAAACTATGGCTACACCTTC. This translates into CASSIRQGENYGYTF.

This rearrangement joins TRBV30 to TRBJ1-1; D not resolved. This CDR3 region has 12 residues. CDR1 is GTSNPN, CDR2 SVGIG, per germline (reference sequence). Between the trimmed V and J ends, which lost 1 base and 3 bases, there was a span of 6 bases. The CDR3 protein is CAWSDHYTEAFF. CDR3 DNA sequence: TGTGCCTGGAGTGACCACTACACTGAAGCTTTCTTT.

The chain links TRBV6-6 to TRBJ1-2; 8 bases fit TRBD1. Per germline, CDR1 MNHNY and CDR2 SVGAGI (reference sequence). This CDR3 is 15 amino acids long. The junction had 5 bases not matched to a gene; V was cut back by 5 bases and J by 0 bases. CDR3 region: CASSTRTGTNYGYTF. The CDR3 coding sequence is TGTGCCAGCAGTACTCGGACAGGGACTAACTATGGCTACACCTTC.

A few counts support this clone. V usage is TRBV24-1 and J usage is TRBJ1-2; 9 bases are shared with TRBD1. The CDR3 extends over 13 amino acids. Unmatched junction bases numbered 4, after V lost 4 bases and J lost 8 bases. Germline V gene lookup returns CDR1 KGHDR and CDR2 SFDVKD. The CDR3 is CATSEGQGTGYTF. In DNA, the CDR3 is TGTGCCACCAGTGAGGGACAGGGCACGGGCTACACCTTC.

V is TRBV18 and J is TRBJ1-5; TRBD1 might be the D (6 bases). Germline V CDR1 and CDR2: KGHSH, LQKENI. V was pared by 5 bases and J by 7 bases, with 15 bases between. The CDR3 contains 14 residues. DNA for the CDR3: TGTGCCAGCTCAACACAGGGAGAGGGGCAGCCCCAGCATTTT. Translated: CASSTQGEGQPQHF.

This sequence joins TRBV7-9 and TRBJ2-2, with 7 bases that match TRBD2. The CDR3 length is 16 residues. CDR1 and CDR2 from the germline V gene are SEHNR and FQNEAQ (reference sequence). Trimming cost V 5 bases and J 2 bases; bases outside gene matches: 8. In DNA form, the CDR3 reads TGTGCCAGCAGCATATCCGGGGGGATAAACACCGGGGAGCTGTTTTTT. Its translation is CASSISGGINTGELFF.

The V call is TRBV6-5, the J call TRBJ2-2, with 7 bases that match TRBD2. The CDR3 consists of 15 residues. V lost 6 bases to trimming and J lost 1 base; unmatched junction nucleotides: 5. Germline V gives CDR1 MNHEY, CDR2 SVGAGI. This chain's CDR3 is CASRRSGVNTGELFF. The CDR3 nucleotides read TGTGCCAGCAGACGAAGCGGGGTGAACACCGGGGAGCTGTTTTTT.

The chain links TRBV19 to TRBJ1-5, with D tentatively TRBD1 (5 bases). Trimming left V 5 bases short and J 5 bases short, with 13 bases between. CDR3 size: 14 residues. Per germline, CDR1 LNHDA and CDR2 SQIVND (reference sequence). The chain's CDR3 is CASSWSGRHQPQHF. CDR3 DNA: TGTGCCAGTAGTTGGTCAGGGAGACATCAGCCCCAGCATTTT. The whole variable domain, remainder taken from reference TRBV19 and TRBJ1-5, is DGGITQSPKYLFRKEGQNVTLSCEQNLNHDAMYWYRQDPGQGLRLIYYSQIVNDFQKGDIAEGYSVSREKKESFPLTVTSAQKNPTAFYLCASSWSGRHQPQHFGDGTRLSIL.

V is TRBV15 and J is TRBJ2-3, with 9 bases that match TRBD2. Germline values: CDR1 LNHNV, CDR2 YYDKDF (reference sequence). The CDR3 loop spans 15 amino acids. J was trimmed by 3 bases and V by 3 bases; bases with no gene match: 4. This CDR3 reads CATSSSGSLTDTQYF. CDR3 DNA: TGTGCCACCAGCAGTAGCGGGAGTCTTACAGATACGCAGTATTTT.

The chain uses TRBV30 and TRBJ1-2, with a possible D match to TRBD1 (6 bases). V was pared by 1 base and J by 8 bases, with 14 bases between. CDR3 length: 13 amino acids. The germline V gene has CDR1 GTSNPN and CDR2 SVGIG (reference sequence). The CDR3 reads CAWSGGGGGGYTF. The CDR3, as DNA: TGTGCCTGGAGTGGAGGGGGGGGCGGCGGCTACACCTTC.

This chain links TRBV5-5 with TRBJ1-2; 8 bases map to TRBD1. CDR3 length: 14 residues. After removal of 2 bases from V and 4 bases from J, the junction contained 4 bases not matched to a gene. Germline assignment: CDR1 SGHKS and CDR2 YYEKEE (reference sequence). The CDR3 bases are TGTGCCAGCAGCTTTACAGGGGGGGTCTATGGCTACACCTTC. This codes for CASSFTGGVYGYTF.

This chain links TRBV24-1 with TRBJ2-1; 9 bases agree with TRBD1. The junction had 11 bases not matched to a gene; V was cut back by 4 bases and J by 8 bases. The germline CDR1 and CDR2 sequences are KGHDR and SFDVKD. CDR3 size: 16 residues. CDR3 bases: TGTGCCACCAGTGAACACACAGGGGGCAGGTTCCATGAGCAGTTCTTC. Translation: CATSEHTGGRFHEQFF.

V is TRBV5-1 and J is TRBJ1-4; D remains ambiguous. The CDR3 totals 16 residues. The V gene's germline CDR1 is SGHRS and CDR2 YFSETQ. V lost 0 bases and J 6 bases, leaving 15 bases between the germline ends. CDR3 coding DNA: TGCGCCAGCAGCTTGGGGGTTCTGGGTGTCGATGAAAAACTGTTTTTT. This encodes CASSLGVLGVDEKLFF.

Only a few counts were recorded for this clone. The chain couples TRBV2 to TRBJ1-1; D is unclear. CDR1 and CDR2 (germline): SNHLY, FYNNEI. The CDR3 contains 13 residues. The V and J ends lost 0 bases and 6 bases respectively, with 8 bases between them. The DNA of the CDR3 is TGTGCCAGCAGTGAAGCGCCCGGGGCTGAAGCTTTCTTT. Translating gives CASSEAPGAEAFF.

The rearrangement links TRBV7-8 to TRBJ1-2; unclear D gene. This CDR3 comprises 12 residues. CDR1 is SGHVS and CDR2 is FQNEAQ in the germline V gene. Trimming pared 4 bases from V and 6 bases from J, leaving 9 bases between. For the CDR3, the DNA is TGTGCCAGCAGCTCACTTGAGGATGGCTACACCTTC. Protein sequence: CASSSLEDGYTF.

The chain uses TRBV15 and TRBJ2-3; TRBD2 matches 9 bases. There are 15 residues in the CDR3. Germline-derived CDR1 and CDR2 are LNHNV and YYDKDF (reference sequence). V shed 1 base and J 4 bases; nucleotides not matched to a gene: 3. CDR3 DNA sequence: TGTGCCACCAGCAGAGGACTAGCGGACCCAGATACGCAGTATTTT. This encodes CATSRGLADPDTQYF.

The chain has TRBV24-1 and TRBJ2-2; tentative D call: TRBD2 (6 bases). Trimming stripped 7 bases from V and 0 bases from J, with 8 bases between. This CDR3 contains 14 residues. Per the germline V gene, CDR1 is KGHDR and CDR2 is SFDVKD. As DNA, the CDR3 is TGTGCCACCAGCCGGGACTCGAACACCGGGGAGCTGTTTTTT. This encodes CATSRDSNTGELFF.

The chain recombines TRBV7-3 with TRBJ2-3, with TRBD2 identical over 8 bases. V shed 2 bases and J 0 bases; nucleotides not matched to a gene: 7. This CDR3 contains 17 residues. Germline V gives CDR1 SGHTA, CDR2 FQGTGA. Here the CDR3 DNA reads TGTGCCAGCAGCTTACTGGCGCGGGGGGTTAGCACAGATACGCAGTATTTT. It translates to CASSLLARGVSTDTQYF. Using reference TRBV7-3 and TRBJ2-3 for the parts outside the CDR3, the full variable domain is GAGVSQTPSNKVTEKGKYVELRCDPISGHTALYWYRQSLGQGPEFLIYFQGTGAADDSGLPNDRFFAVRPEGSVSTLKIQRTERGDSAVYLCASSLLARGVSTDTQYFGPGTRLTVL.